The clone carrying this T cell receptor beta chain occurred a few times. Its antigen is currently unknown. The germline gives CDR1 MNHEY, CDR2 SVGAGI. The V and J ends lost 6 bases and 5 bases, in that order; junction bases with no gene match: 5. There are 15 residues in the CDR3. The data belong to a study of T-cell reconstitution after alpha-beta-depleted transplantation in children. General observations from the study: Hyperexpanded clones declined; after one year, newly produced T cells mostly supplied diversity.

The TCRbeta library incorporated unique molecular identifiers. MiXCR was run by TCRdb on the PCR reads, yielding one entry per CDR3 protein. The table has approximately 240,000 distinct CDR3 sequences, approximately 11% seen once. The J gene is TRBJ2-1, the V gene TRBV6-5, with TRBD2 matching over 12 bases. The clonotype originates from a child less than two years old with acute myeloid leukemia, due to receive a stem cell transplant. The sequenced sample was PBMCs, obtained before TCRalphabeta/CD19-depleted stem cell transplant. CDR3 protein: CASRLGLAGDNEQFF. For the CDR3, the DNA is TGTGCCAGCAGACTGGGACTAGCGGGCGACAATGAGCAGTTCTTC.